The rows below give T cell receptor beta chains drawn from one sample of a study of human T cells and chemical hapten exposure. A single record per CDR3 protein comes from TCRdb applying MiXCR to the RACE reads. Here the sample spans just over 80,000 distinct CDR3 sequences, around a tenth being singletons. This specimen was whole blood, taken in connection with sensitization to the hapten diphenylcyclopropenone (DPC). These receptors were taken from a woman aged 45 to 65 with alopecia areata. Some clones in this sample may be carry-over from other donors' samples. Both conserved end residues are part of each CDR3. The D gene is left open where the match is weak. Size values are once, few and many counts, or a class for expanded clones, and some rows have none.

TRBJ2-7 TRBD2 - TRBV2 TGTGCCAGCAGTTCCGGTGGACTAGCGATTAACTCCTACGAGCAGTACTTC CASSSGGLAINSYEQYF
TRBJ2-1 - - TRBV6-2/TRBV6-3 TGTGCCAGCAGTTACTCCTCACGCGGGACCTACAATGAGCAGTTCTTC CASSYSSRGTYNEQFF
TRBJ2-7 - few TRBV28 TGTGCCAGCACCCGGGGGGCCACCTACGAGCAGTACTTC CASTRGATYEQYF
TRBJ2-1 TRBD1 many TRBV29-1 TGCAGCGTTCGGACAGGGGGGCCCTACAATGAGCAGTTCTTC CSVRTGGPYNEQFF
TRBJ2-1 - few TRBV20-1 TGCAGTGCTAGCGGGAATTACAATGAGCAGTTCTTC CSASGNYNEQFF
TRBJ2-2 - - TRBV9 TGTGCCAGCAGCGTAGTTAGAGGGGTAGGCGGGGAGCTGTTTTTT CASSVVRGVGGELFF
TRBJ2-1 - many TRBV28 TGTGCCAGCAGTTTAGGGTGGTACCCTTACAATGAGCAGTTCTTC CASSLGWYPYNEQFF
TRBJ1-1 - many TRBV5-4 TGTGCCAGCAGCTTGGGAAAAGGGGGTCGGAACACTGAAGCTTTCTTT CASSLGKGGRNTEAFF
TRBJ2-1 TRBD1 - TRBV6-2/TRBV6-3 TGTGCCAGCAGTTACCGGACAGGGGTCTTGTTCTTC CASSYRTGVLFF
TRBJ2-1 - - TRBV6-5 TGTGCCAGCAGTTACTCTACGGGAATCTCCTACAATGAGCAGTTCTTC CASSYSTGISYNEQFF
TRBJ2-7 TRBD1 - TRBV9 TGTGCCAGCACCGCCCTTGACAGGGGCGGCGAGCAGTACTTC CASTALDRGGEQYF
TRBJ1-6 - - TRBV7-8 TGTGCCAGCAGCTTAAGGGACTCACCCCTCCACTTT CASSLRDSPLHF
TRBJ2-1 - many TRBV7-9 TGTGCCAGCAGCTTCGGCAGGGGCGACAATGAGCAGTTCTTC CASSFGRGDNEQFF
TRBJ1-1 - - TRBV29-1 TGCAGCGTTGTCGAGGGGCCGAACACTGAAGCTTTCTTT CSVVEGPNTEAFF
TRBJ2-1 TRBD2 - TRBV10-2 TGCGCCAGCACAGAAGCGGGAGGGGTCCATGAGCAGTTCTTC CASTEAGGVHEQFF
TRBJ1-6 - many TRBV28 TGTGCCAGCAGTCCCAGTAGGGGGACCAATTCACCCCTCCACTTT CASSPSRGTNSPLHF
TRBJ2-5 - many TRBV20-1 TGCAGTGCCAGCATACTAGAGACCCAGTACTTC CSASILETQYF
TRBJ2-2 - few TRBV5-1 TGCGCCAGCAGCTCCATCCACACCGGGGAGCTGTTTTTT CASSSIHTGELFF
TRBJ2-5 - many TRBV28 TGTGCCAGCAGATGGACAGTTGGAGAGACCCAGTACTTC CASRWTVGETQYF
TRBJ2-2 - - TRBV7-2 TGTGCCAGCAGCCCTAGAACGGGGGACACCGGGGAGCTGTTTTTT CASSPRTGDTGELFF
TRBJ2-3 TRBD2 - TRBV7-2 TGTGCCAGCAGTGAAGGACTAGCGGGGGCAGATACGCAGTATTTT CASSEGLAGADTQYF
TRBJ2-5 TRBD2 few TRBV12-3/TRBV12-4 TGTGCCAGCAGTTTGATGGGAGGGCAGTACTTC CASSLMGGQYF
TRBJ2-5 TRBD1 many TRBV11-2 TGTGCCAGCAGCGCCCGGGACAGGCAAGAGACCCAGTACTTC CASSARDRQETQYF
TRBJ2-1 TRBD2 - TRBV7-2 TGTGCCAGCAGCCCCCCGGCGGGAGGGTACAATGAGCAGTTCTTC CASSPPAGGYNEQFF
TRBJ1-4 - many TRBV5-6 TGTGCCAGCAGCTTGGGACAAGGCCAGAATGAAAAACTGTTTTTT CASSLGQGQNEKLFF
TRBJ1-3 - few TRBV20-1 TGCAGTGCTAGAGCGTCTGACTCTGGAAACACCATATATTTT CSARASDSGNTIYF
TRBJ2-3 - - TRBV7-6 TGTGCCAGCAGCTTTGGCGGACTCCCAGATACGCAGTATTTT CASSFGGLPDTQYF
TRBJ1-1 TRBD1 - TRBV29-1 TGCAGCGCGGGACAGATGAACACTGAAGCTTTCTTT CSAGQMNTEAFF
TRBJ1-1 - few TRBV6-2/TRBV6-3 TGTGCCAGCAGTTACCCTGGGATGACTGAAGCTTTCTTT CASSYPGMTEAFF
TRBJ2-5 - - TRBV11-1 TGTGCCAGCAGCTTCCCGCAGCAGCAAGAGACCCAGTACTTC CASSFPQQQETQYF
TRBJ1-4 - many TRBV11-2 TGTGCCAGCAGCCCGTGGGGGACAACTAATGAAAAACTGTTTTTT CASSPWGTTNEKLFF
TRBJ2-7 - - TRBV20-1 TGCAGTGCTGGGGGACGCGTCTCCTACGAGCAGTACTTC CSAGGRVSYEQYF
TRBJ2-7 TRBD1 few TRBV5-5 TGTGCCAGCAGCTCGGACAGGAGCCTTTACGAGCAGTACTTC CASSSDRSLYEQYF
TRBJ2-7 TRBD2 - TRBV9 TGTGCCAGCAGCGTAGGTCATCTAGCGGGAGGCCACGAGCAGTACTTC CASSVGHLAGGHEQYF
TRBJ2-7 - many TRBV4-2 TGTGCCAGCAGCCAAGAGCGATCCTACGAGCAGTACTTC CASSQERSYEQYF
TRBJ2-3 - - TRBV25-1 TGTGCCAGCAAAGGATATACAGATACGCAGTATTTT CASKGYTDTQYF
TRBJ1-1 - - TRBV7-2 TGTGCCAGCAGCTTGCAGTCCCTGAACACTGAAGCTTTCTTT CASSLQSLNTEAFF
TRBJ1-5 TRBD1 many TRBV6-1 TGTGCCAGCACCATGGGACAGGTCAATCAGCCCCAGCATTTT CASTMGQVNQPQHF
TRBJ2-3 - - TRBV29-1 TGCAGCCCCTTGGAGGGTCCCTCGAATACGCAGTATTTT CSPLEGPSNTQYF
TRBJ2-7 TRBD1 - TRBV6-4 TGTGCCAGCAGTTTAAGACAGGGGCCTGCCTACGAGCAGTACTTC CASSLRQGPAYEQYF
TRBJ2-3 - - TRBV29-1 TGCAGCGTTGGCCACACAGATACGCAGTATTTT CSVGHTDTQYF
TRBJ2-5 - few TRBV28 TGTGCCAGCAGTTTATCCTACCAAGAGACCCAGTACTTC CASSLSYQETQYF
TRBJ2-5 - many TRBV27 TGTGCCAGCGGGGGGCAAGAGACCCAGTACTTC CASGGQETQYF
TRBJ2-5 TRBD2 few TRBV7-2 TGTGCCAGCAGCCGGGGGGGACTAGCCAAAGAGACCCAGTACTTC CASSRGGLAKETQYF